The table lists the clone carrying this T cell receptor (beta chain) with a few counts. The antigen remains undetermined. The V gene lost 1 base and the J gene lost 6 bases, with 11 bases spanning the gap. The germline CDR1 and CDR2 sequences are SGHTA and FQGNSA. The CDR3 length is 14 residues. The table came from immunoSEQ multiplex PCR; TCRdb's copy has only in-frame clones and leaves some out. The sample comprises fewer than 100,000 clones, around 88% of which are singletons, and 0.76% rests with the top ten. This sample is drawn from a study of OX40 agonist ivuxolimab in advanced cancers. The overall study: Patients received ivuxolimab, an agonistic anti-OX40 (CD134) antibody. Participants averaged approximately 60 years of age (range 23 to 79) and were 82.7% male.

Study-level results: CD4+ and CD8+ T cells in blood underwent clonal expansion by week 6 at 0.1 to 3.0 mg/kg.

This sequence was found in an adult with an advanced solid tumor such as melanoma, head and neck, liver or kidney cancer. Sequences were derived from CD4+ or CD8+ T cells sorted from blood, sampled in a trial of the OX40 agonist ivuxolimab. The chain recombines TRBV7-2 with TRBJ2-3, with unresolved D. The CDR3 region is CASSLVWADDTQYF. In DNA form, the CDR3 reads TGTGCCAGCAGCTTAGTTTGGGCAGACGATACGCAGTATTTT.